This T cell receptor (beta chain) was observed in a study of cytomegalovirus exposure and HLA in healthy donors (dated by TCRdb to 2016 to 2017). Study-wide context: An earlier analysis of several hundred of the donors reported 250 to 350 Gb of sequence data and about 100 million unique TCR beta sequences from some 180 million T cells. The study aimed to test whether cataloging public T cell receptors could reveal signatures of past pathogen exposure. In a later analysis, previously published TCR beta repertoires from 500 to 750 donors were re-analyzed and high-resolution HLA genotyping was added so that TCR occurrence patterns could be studied. To decide whether each TCR beta V gene segment behaved as functional or pseudogenic, an earlier analysis of over 500 of the donors relied on high-throughput TCR beta sequencing. Of the roughly 430 genotyped donors, about 80% fell in the genetic ancestry cluster associated with self-reported Caucasian donors. Roughly five DR-DQ haplotypes were handled as single units for association and clustering, since linkage in the cohort was strong. Every discovery cohort repertoire had been produced on one sequencing platform. Donor age, sex, ethnicity and CMV serostatus were collected together with the repertoire data. A later genetic analysis took genome-wide SNP genotypes for about 55% of the 666 donors and used that subset as a discovery cohort. Along with the roughly 710-subject first cohort, a separate validation cohort of over a hundred different subjects was used. Class I and class II HLA loci were covered by the typing at four-digit resolution. Roughly 300 gigabases of sequencing data and 70 million to 95 million unique TCR sequences made up an early release that covered nearly 650 HLA-typed donors. Using immunosequencing, the study profiled T cell repertoires from about 610 subjects and related those repertoires to cytomegalovirus serostatus. The number of typed donors differed by locus: roughly 629-630 for A, B, C, DRB1 and DQB1; 522 for DQA1; around 610 for DPA1; and 450 to 480 for DPB1. To predict cytomegalovirus infection status, the study combined high-throughput TCR immunosequencing, statistical association of individual TCRs with disease status, and machine learning. Among 398 genotyped donors of the cohort, an average of approximately 240,000 unique TCR beta nucleotide sequences was sequenced per donor, of which roughly 17% were non-productive. The later analysis used no new phenotypic data to find candidate immune exposures, relying instead on TCR beta sequences and their occurrence across donors.

Preparation of the library involved the immunoSEQ multiplex PCR assay. For the multiplex PCR, a mixture combining 60 forward primers for TCR Vbeta segments and 13 reverse primers for TCR Jbeta segments was used. The CDR3 region of rearranged TCR beta genes was amplified from genomic DNA by a multiplex PCR assay. The Illumina HiSeq System was used to sequence the amplified TCR beta libraries as 87-base-pair reads. The source study handled its data this way. A later analysis counted approximately 74 million unique TCR beta chains across the approximately 700 repertoires, and some 11 million of these chains were shared by at least two donors. Raw reads were error-corrected and collapsed into unique sequences with a nearest-neighbor algorithm that merged closely related sequences to remove PCR and sequencing errors. Alignment of CDR3 sequences to IMGT reference sequences was used to assign V, D and J gene segments. For a sequence to be retained, at least a six-nucleotide match to both a V gene segment and a J gene segment was required. A rearrangement was called productive if the CDR3 had no stop codons and remained in frame with V and J, and every other rearrangement was called non-productive. CDR3 was defined by IMGT convention, running from the second conserved V-encoded cysteine to the conserved J-encoded phenylalanine. The earlier analysis of a few hundred of the donors excluded any sequence lacking an unambiguous match to a single V gene segment. An earlier analysis of 450 to 650 of the donors called V segments functional above 56.7% productive rearrangements and segregating when the between-donor standard deviation exceeded 5%. A statistical classification framework was built to diagnose cytomegalovirus status from the catalog of TCR beta chain sequences. In a later analysis, TCR nucleotide sequences were compared against IMGT/GENE-DB human TR gene sequences so that V and J genes could be assigned. The TCRdist pipeline was used in a later analysis to assign CDR3 sequences and most-parsimonious VDJ recombination scenarios. In a later analysis, every TCR beta chain was defined by the combination of its CDR3 amino acid sequence and its V-gene family, and reads without a unique V-gene family were dropped. To address suspected cross-contamination and a sequencing artifact, a later analysis removed around 590 highly shared, low-generation-probability nucleotide sequences. In a later analysis, a clonal expansion index for each public chain was calculated from normalized within-repertoire ranks of inferred template counts. In a later analysis, generation probabilities were computed with a VDJ recombination model fitted to out-of-frame rearrangements, and the resulting probabilities were checked against IGoR. A later analysis scored TCR-TCR, TCR-HLA and TCR-CMV co-occurrence with hypergeometric tests, applying a repertoire-size bias correction to TCR pairs. To estimate false discovery rates, a later analysis permuted the HLA or CMV assignments 20 times. In a later analysis, co-occurring TCRs were grouped using DBSCAN, with TCRdist sequence similarity added in when clustering inside HLA-allele-positive subsets. Repertoires with fewer than 30,000 or more than 120,000 public chains were left out of co-occurrence clustering, as were five repertoires with anomalous nucleotide sharing. TCRdb holds this immuneACCESS table with in-frame rearrangements only. Some clones are missing; in checked studies, unresolved V genes explain under half, and the rest has no known cause. The D gene and trimming were derived from the DNA, and the V and J assignments and clone size from that table. This sample's table carries around 39,000 clones. Of the sample, 3% to 4% is held by the ten largest clones.

In regard to this clone: Its antigen target is currently unknown.

Taken from cysteine to phenylalanine, the CDR3 has 14 residues. The only DNA kept is the CDR3, 42 bases in frame from the first base. CDR1 and CDR2 (SGHRS, YFSETQ) derive from the germline V gene. V is reduced by 7 bases and J by 2 bases, leaving a spacing of 14 bases between them. The cohort was made up of approximately 700 healthy bone marrow donors. At the time of sampling, all cohort members were nominally healthy, though unrecorded immune exposures were likely present. The donor tested CMV seronegative, placing the donor among the 350 or so seronegative members of the cohort. A peripheral blood sample was collected from each donor, and TCR beta sequencing was performed on peripheral blood mononuclear cells. The Qiagen DNeasy Blood Extraction Kit was used to extract genomic DNA from the blood cell samples. The paper as a whole reports these results and caveats: In a later analysis, HLA-associated TCR beta chains were found to be more clonally expanded and to have lower generation probabilities than equally common non-associated chains. This cohort had only TCR beta chains sequenced, and the lack of alpha or paired-chain data limited which features could be detected. While some public TCRs were present in many individuals, most TCR sequences turned up only very rarely across donors. A further reported finding was that TCR beta sequences accurately predicted the HLA-A and HLA-B alleles for most subjects in the first cohort. Linkage disequilibrium might explain the correlated functional status among segregating V segments, but an unknown experimental factor could not be ruled out. According to a later analysis, parvovirus B19, influenza, CMV and Epstein-Barr virus appeared linked to several top co-occurrence clusters. V-gene and J-gene trimming of TCR beta chains was associated with a missense DCLRE1C variant in a later genetic analysis, and the association was replicated in an independent cohort. A later analysis associated 15,000 to 20,000 TCR beta sequences with specific HLA alleles at a false discovery rate of 0.05. Because some donors lacked HLA typing at each locus, the association tests relied only on the typed subset. Assigning TCR associations to individual alleles was difficult when HLA alleles, especially DR and DQ, strongly co-occurred. The earlier analysis of some 540 of the donors excluded seventeen rarely observed V segments, including chromosome 9 orphons, because counts were too low. Because the 87-base-pair reads could not distinguish some IMGT-functional V segments, including TRBV6-2 and TRBV6-3, those segments were excluded. In an earlier analysis of approximately 590 of the donors, most TCR beta V segments appeared in productive rearrangements about 87% or about 30% of the time, broadly matching IMGT annotations. In the study, some 160 TCR beta chains were listed as associated with cytomegalovirus. Roughly uniform sequencing depth across donors was assumed in presence/absence analyses, although this assumption may not hold. According to a later analysis, TCR association rates differed among HLA loci, with DRB1 alleles showing the most associated TCRs and HLA-C alleles showing the fewest. The sequencing pipeline was judged likely to have produced a cluster of highly shared sequence variants as a technical artifact. The authors suggested that the approach could potentially be generalized to other disease states and immunological phenotypes. According to a later genetic analysis, donors in an Asian-associated ancestry cluster had fewer N-insertions in productive TCRs than the approximately 650-donor mean. CMV serostatus was the only immune exposure information available for the cohort. In vitro tests confirmed that a few of the cytomegalovirus-associated TCR beta chains recognize cytomegalovirus antigens. In both the original and validation cohorts, the classifier was reported to diagnose cytomegalovirus status with high specificity and sensitivity. In a later analysis, most CMV-associated TCR beta chains were found to appear HLA-restricted, with HLA associations seemingly driven largely by CMV exposure.

The rearrangement joined TRBV5-1 to TRBJ2-3; TRBD1 might be the D gene, on 6 matching bases. This TCR was recovered from a male donor in good health and CMV-seronegative. The specimen sequenced was PBMCs. At the DNA level, the sequence is TGCGCCAGCCAGCAGGGGTCTGCCACAGATACGCAGTATTTT. It codes for CASQQGSATDTQYF.